The entry below describes one T cell receptor beta chain. Antigen unknown. This entry is derived from a study of blood T cells in healthy people across ages. Findings and caveats of the study: Both higher diversity and more naive CD4+ cells marked long-lived donors when set against aged donors.

A second PCR of 7 to 11 cycles used a sample-barcoded 5' primer and a J-beta primer mix. TCRdb re-analysed the 5' RACE reads in MiXCR, keeping a single row per CDR3 protein. In the table there are about 830,000 distinct CDR3 sequences, roughly 64% of which are singletons. This CDR3 contains 21 residues. J gave up 3 bases and V 3 bases, and 17 bases lay outside the gene matches. Germline CDR1 and CDR2: KGHSH and LQKENI. V gene TRBV18 combines with J gene TRBJ2-6, with 10 bases lining up with TRBD1. This clonotype originated in a man aged 25-45 years in good health. What was sequenced was blood. The DNA for the CDR3 is TGTGCCAGCTCACCGATCGGAGCGACAGGGACAGGGGCATTTGGGGCCAACGTCCTGACTTTC. It yields the protein CASSPIGATGTGAFGANVLTF.